The TCR beta chain described here comes from a study of T cell responses to AZD1222 COVID-19 vaccine (dated by TCRdb to about 2021). Broadly, across the study: AZD1222 recipients whose second dose came at about 4 weeks and those whose second dose came at about 12 weeks were combined into one group, since spike-specific TCR depth and breadth did not differ between the two schedules. TCR sequencing was performed for 230 to 250 trial participants, of whom around 210 were given two doses of AZD1222 and some 26 were given two doses of MenACWY control vaccine. Trial participants were enrolled by age into subgroups of 18-55, 56-69 and 70-plus years, and around 140, 26 and 57 TCR-sequenced participants, respectively, were included in these subgroups. Study-wide conclusions, independent of this receptor: Conclusions about previously exposed vaccinees were limited because only 5 or 6 AZD1222 recipients were SARS-CoV-2 seropositive at baseline. Reportedly, close to half of the unique spike-specific TCRs recognized epitopes lying outside the regions that are mutated in the B.1.351 and B.1.1.7 variants. CD4 TCRs associated with the vaccine covered the entire spike protein, and the dominant responses were in regions 160-218 and 743-854. No day 14 peak-response samples were available, so repertoires were characterized only after the peak T cell response. Spike-specific TCR breadth and depth rose significantly after two AZD1222 doses compared with day 0 and with MenACWY recipients. Participants were mostly white British, with more females than males. The authors suggested clonal diversity may have been underestimated. In the small 56-69-year group, the increase in depth fell short of significance, most likely because of low power.

The label giving this sample's time point can be read as: baseline before first vaccination. Vaccinee samples came from UK trials COV001 and COV002, including a single-blind randomized controlled phase 2/3 trial of AZD1222 (ChAdOx1 nCoV-19) in healthy adults. Trial participant PBMC samples were collected at day 0 and day 28 after the second dose for TCRbeta chain sequencing. Reading from cysteine to phenylalanine, the CDR3 counts 16 amino acids. Solely the CDR3 DNA is kept, with 48 bases framed from the first base. Taken from the germline V gene, the CDR1 and CDR2 loops are SGHRS and YFSETQ. The germline V and J ends show losses of 0 bases and 7 bases respectively, and no gene match explains 10 bases of the junction. The CDR3 regions of human TCRbeta chains were subjected to immunosequencing. The published analysis was carried out like this. TCRs in the repertoires were compared against a reference library of SARS-CoV-2-specific TCRs that had been generated with the MIRA antigen-specificity platform. Breadth meant the fraction of unique TCRs that were SARS-CoV-2-associated, whereas depth meant the fraction of total T cells that were SARS-CoV-2-associated. Each spike-specific TCR was assigned to its reactive spike region and to a CD4 or CD8 class using the MIRA data. Log10-transformed breadth and depth values were compared by one-way ANOVA with Sidak's multiple comparisons tests. TCRdb stores this immuneACCESS table with in-frame sequences only. Part of the clones is absent; in the studies checked, under half of the shortfall reflects unresolved V genes, and no reason is known for the rest. V and J calls plus clone size are reproduced from that table; the DNA served to infer D and trimming. The sample yields 130,000 to 150,000 clones; 90% to 95% were counted once. In total, the top ten clones hold under 2% of the sample.

In regard to this clone: The antigen it binds to is not known. Base qualities are not provided; no much larger clone lies one nucleotide away.

Sequences were derived from peripheral blood, sampled on day 0 of AZD1222 vaccination. This TCR derives from an adult in good health. The chain was built from TRBV5-1 and TRBJ1-1, with TRBD1 identical over 9 junction bases. The CDR3 loop reads CASSLASPGQGGEAFF. The DNA is as follows: TGCGCCAGCAGCTTGGCGTCACCGGGACAGGGCGGTGAAGCTTTCTTT.